Detailed here is one T cell receptor beta chain. Its cognate antigen is unknown. The primer mix had 60 Vbeta and 13 Jbeta primers. Method: immunoSEQ multiplex PCR; TCRdb's copy keeps in-frame clones and lacks some. The sample yields some 150,000 clones, around 82% seen once. Per germline, CDR1 WNHNN and CDR2 SYGVQD (reference sequence). Trimming left V 4 bases short and J 2 bases short, with 8 bases between. The CDR3 consists of 13 residues. The sample originates from a study of cytomegalovirus exposure and HLA in healthy donors. Points from the study as a whole: A few chains linked to CMV were shown in vitro to be specific for CMV antigens. Earlier results showed most TCR beta V segments being productive about 90% or about 30% of the time. Reportedly, diagnosis of cytomegalovirus status by the classifier showed high specificity and sensitivity.

The chain uses TRBV10-1 and TRBJ1-2, with D uncertain. The sequence was obtained from a male donor in good health and CMV-seronegative. The sample was PBMCs. CDR3 protein: CASSVVFNYGYTF. In nucleotides, the CDR3 is TGCGCCAGCAGTGTCGTGTTCAACTATGGCTACACCTTC.